One and the same sample provided the 8 T cell receptor beta chains below, sequenced in a study of blood T cell repertoires in COVID-19. This table comes from immunoSEQ multiplex PCR, and its TCRdb copy is limited to in-frame clones, with some not included. This sample has 200,000 to 300,000 clones, with nearly 90% found just once. The sequencing input was peripheral blood. The origin of the receptors is a man aged 18-30 years with active or convalescent COVID-19.

The chain is built from TRBV5-1 and TRBJ2-3; D ambiguous. This CDR3 contains 14 residues. Germline V gene sequence: CDR1 SGHRS, CDR2 YFSETQ. Between the trimmed V and J ends, which lost 1 base and 3 bases, there was a span of 9 bases. CDR3 in amino acids: CASSLLPATDTQYF. In DNA form, the CDR3 reads TGCGCCAGCAGCTTGCTCCCTGCGACAGATACGCAGTATTTT.

The rearrangement uses TRBV7-2 and TRBJ2-5; perhaps TRBD1 as D (5 bases). This CDR3 spans 16 amino acids. CDR1 and CDR2 (germline): SGHTA, FQGNSA. Trimming cost V 3 bases and J 2 bases, with 16 bases left between them. The CDR3 bases are TGTGCCAGCAGCTTCCGGCAGGGCAGTCTACAAGAGACCCAGTACTTC. Encoded protein: CASSFRQGSLQETQYF.

This rearrangement joins TRBV27 to TRBJ1-1; 8 bases fit TRBD1. The CDR3 is made up of 13 amino acids. V lost 6 bases, J lost 5 bases, and 5 bases stayed unmatched. Germline assignment: CDR1 MNHEY and CDR2 SMNVEV (reference sequence). CDR3 residues: CASSFDRGTEAFF. CDR3 sequence (DNA): TGTGCCAGCAGCTTTGACAGGGGTACTGAAGCTTTCTTT.

V gene TRBV19 combines with J gene TRBJ2-2, with TRBD1 identical over 9 bases. The CDR3 spans 14 residues. The germline gives CDR1 LNHDA, CDR2 SQIVND (reference sequence). J was trimmed by 5 bases and V by 7 bases; bases with no gene match: 5. This CDR3 is CASTRQGGTGELFF. The CDR3 DNA sequence: TGTGCCAGTACCCGACAGGGGGGAACCGGGGAGCTGTTTTTT.

The chain recombines TRBV3-1 (or the pseudogene TRBV3-2) with TRBJ1-2, with no clear D. Germline V gene data show CDR1 as LGHDT and CDR2 as YNNKEL (reference sequence). Trimming pared 1 base from V and 8 bases from J, leaving 8 bases between. This CDR3 contains 12 residues. The CDR3 protein is CASSQAAGGYTF. CDR3 bases: TGTGCCAGCAGCCAAGCCGCGGGGGGCTACACCTTC.

V usage is TRBV15 and J usage is TRBJ1-1; the D gene is possibly TRBD1 (5 bases). The CDR3 covers 12 residues. With 1 base removed from V and 11 bases from J, the gap between germline ends came to 11 bases. CDR1 and CDR2 from the germline V gene are LNHNV and YYDKDF (reference sequence). CDR3 region: CATSRVAEGAFF. As DNA, the CDR3 is TGTGCCACCAGCAGAGTAGCGGAGGGGGCTTTCTTT.

V and J are TRBV12-5 and TRBJ2-3; a possible D gene is TRBD2 (5 bases). Germline CDR1 and CDR2: LGHNT and FRNRAP. Trimming stripped 5 bases from V and 4 bases from J, with 16 bases between. This CDR3 is 15 amino acids long. In nucleotides, the CDR3 is TGTGCTAGTGGTCCAGGACCCTTAGCGCCAGATACGCAGTATTTT. Protein sequence: CASGPGPLAPDTQYF.

The chain carries TRBV7-2 and TRBJ2-5, with 8 bases lining up with TRBD2. The CDR3 runs 16 residues. Germline trimming cut 6 bases from V and 5 bases from J; bases unmatched to any gene: 14. In germline, CDR1 is SGHTA, CDR2 FQGNSA. The CDR3 here is CASSRASGGIEETQYF. The CDR3 nucleotides read TGTGCCAGCAGTAGGGCATCGGGGGGGATAGAGGAGACCCAGTACTTC.